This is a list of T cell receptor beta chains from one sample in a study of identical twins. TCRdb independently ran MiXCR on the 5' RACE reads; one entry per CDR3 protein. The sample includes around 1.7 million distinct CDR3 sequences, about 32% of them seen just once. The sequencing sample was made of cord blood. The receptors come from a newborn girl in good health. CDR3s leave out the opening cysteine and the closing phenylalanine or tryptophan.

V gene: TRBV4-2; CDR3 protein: ASSRGLGAGTQY
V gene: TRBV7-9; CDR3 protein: ASSLKGRFIIEAF
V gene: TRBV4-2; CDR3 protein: ASSQGLAGEQYNEQF
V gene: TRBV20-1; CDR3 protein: SAWDLEREKLF
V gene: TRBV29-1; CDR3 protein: SVVGSPPEKLF
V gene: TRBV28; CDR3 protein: ASSSGGISNQPQH
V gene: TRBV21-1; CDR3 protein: ASSIVTDVFSNQPQH
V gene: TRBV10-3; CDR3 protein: AISEQGANTEAF
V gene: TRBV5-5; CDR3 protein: ASSSSPTGGLSTDTQY
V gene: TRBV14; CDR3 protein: ASSQGGGNTQY